Sequencing of this T cell receptor beta chain was carried out in a study of shared clonotypes between healthy human individuals. General study results and limits: Inspection by rarefaction showed sorted-subset sequencing to be incomplete despite large depth.

A deep-level run was used for the assay. It was across several immunoSEQ plates that each subset's genomic DNA was evenly split. Sorted-subset replicate PCR reactions were performed with about 200 ng DNA, corresponding to roughly 29,000 T cell genomes. Libraries were prepared by immunoSEQ multiplex PCR; TCRdb keeps only in-frame clonotypes and omits some of them. The table has under 750,000 clones, roughly 72% seen once. Germline CDR1 is MNHEY and CDR2 is SVGAGI. The V and J ends lost 9 bases and 7 bases respectively, with 18 bases between them. There are 14 residues in the CDR3. Remarks on this clone: Its target is unknown.

The V call is TRBV6-5, the J call TRBJ2-2; D may correspond to TRBD1 or TRBD2 (7 bases each). The sequence was obtained from a woman aged 30 to 39 in good health. Sequencing was performed on memory CD4+ T cells sorted from blood. Sample subset: CD45RA-negative fraction. The CDR3 DNA follows: TGTGCCAGTCGTTATCAGGGGGGGTACGGGGAGCTGTTTTTT. Translating gives CASRYQGGYGELFF.